The rows below give T cell receptor beta chains drawn from one sample of a study of a mutant IDH1 vaccine in newly diagnosed glioma. These receptors are not linked to any known antigen. Assay used: immunoSEQ multiplex PCR; TCRdb lists only in-frame clones, some missing. Here the sample spans under 150,000 clones, around three quarters being singletons. The specimen was PBMCs, collected from a glioma patient whose treatment included an IDH1 peptide vaccine. Receptors were obtained from a man in his forties or fifties with glioma. Each CDR3 is given with its conserved first and last residue.

V gene,CDR3 protein
TRBV27,CASRDLDPAGELFF
TRBV5-4,CASSSPGQHTDTQYF
TRBV18,CASSPLDRGEKLFF
TRBV6-5,CASSYSRGGGYTF
TRBV2,CASSEAIAGVGKLFF
TRBV5-4,CASSLRRGGANEQFF
TRBV11-2,CASSPQSGYGYTF
TRBV19,CASIKGPSNQPQHF
TRBV4-3,CASSQGGGSQYF
TRBV7-3,CASSLGQASTDTQYF
TRBV9,CASSDGLAGAPQETQYF
TRBV15,CATSRVDTEKLFF
TRBV5-8,CASRLLTGVNTEAFF
TRBV27,CASSFSGGNTIYF
TRBV4-2,CASAIEAGGMENIQYF
TRBV25-1,CASSEIVNTEAFF
TRBV18,CASSPGTDNYGYTF
TRBV11-3,CASSLTGTGELFF
TRBV6-5,CASQPLRVAGEKLFF
TRBV7-7,CASSLSVRGRGSGANVLTF
TRBV18,CASSPPDVEVYNYGYTF
TRBV10-3,CAISEKGSYGYTF
TRBV4-3,CASSQDVNGAYEQYF
TRBV18,CASSPRDAGISNYGYTF
TRBV28,CASSLPLSGANVLTF
TRBV19,CASSSRQRTEAFF
TRBV7-9,CASSFPPRDSRNTEAFF
TRBV27,CASSLWFGQPQHF
TRBV9,CASSPQWGNTIYF
TRBV11-3,CASSPGGGETQYF
TRBV9,CASSTGTSLHEQYF
TRBV5-6,CASSFRGVRETQYF
TRBV7-3,CASSPGPMNTEAFF
TRBV4-2,CASSQEGTGSLAGVNTQYF
TRBV19,CASSIGGSGADTQYF
TRBV5-4,CASNPSGRVGEQYF
TRBV6-5,CASSYSPMNTEVFF
TRBV7-9,CASSFLGGQGDTQYF
TRBV28,CASRVLTGLGGDTEAFF
TRBV28,CASVVWNRTASSYEQYF
TRBV11-2,CASSPGQLNSNQPQHF
TRBV2,CASRGGVGTGELFF